This T cell receptor beta chain was retrieved from a study of shared clonotypes between healthy human individuals (dated by TCRdb to 2020 to 2021). General notes on the study: A couple of women and a few men aged 18 to 49 years were included in the cohort. For each donor, three plates each were used for CD4 naive and CD4 memory, two plates were used for CD8 naive, and one plate was used for CD8 memory. To estimate repertoire size and how much clonotypes are shared between individuals, the study performed deep sequencing of blood TCR repertoires from a few healthy adults. To increase sequencing depth and limit assay-specific biases, TCR repertoire library preparation and sequencing were carried out by different laboratories using diverse techniques. Leukapheresis yielded between about 0.9 and 9.5 billion PBMCs per donor. Summary of the overall study and its limitations: Compared with non-shared clonotypes, clonotypes shared by all four sorted-subset donors had higher generation probabilities. Incomplete sequencing was indicated by rarefaction of sorted-subset datasets, despite the large sequencing depth. Pairwise subsampling indicated that sequencing depth was expected to affect the degree of clonotype sharing among donors. Across several donors, around 5.4% of naive CD4, over 3% of naive CD8, 2.3% of memory CD4, and approximately 0.42% of memory CD8 clonotypes were shared. Estimated clonotype richness was generally larger for naive than for memory subsets. Sampling was restricted to blood, and TCR repertoires in tissue are likely to differ from TCR repertoires in blood. The small number of donors limited the genetic and exposure-history diversity represented.

Using the deep immunoSEQ assay, TCR CDR3 regions were amplified from genomic DNA by multiplex PCR. Extracted genomic DNA from each cell subset was distributed evenly across all wells of several immunoSEQ 96-well plates, and each plate was treated as a replicate. For sorted subsets, roughly 200 ng of genomic DNA, equivalent to 25,000 to 35,000 T cell genomes, went into each replicate PCR. Purified libraries were measured with a Qubit 3.0 fluorometer, size-checked on a Bioanalyzer 2100, and measured again with the KAPA Library Quantification kit. Each immunoSEQ 96-well plate was sequenced on its own single-read 150-cycle Illumina NextSeq 550 flow cell. From the authors' description of their analysis: Because the immunoSEQ output included only junctional sequences and no quality scores, the filtering could not be the same as the filtering used for full-length reads. To assign V/J genes and CDR3, sequences were annotated using PyIR, a Python wrapper for IgBLAST v1.9, with IMGT germline references. Reads were removed for weak V/J assignments (E-value above 1e-6), missing CDR3, stop codons, out-of-frame junctions, or ambiguous translated residues. A V3J clonotype was defined by an identical inferred V gene, J gene, and CDR3 amino acid sequence. The percentage overlap between two repertoires was calculated by dividing the number of shared unique clonotypes by the size of the smaller repertoire. Richness of each repertoire was evaluated using RTK rarefaction, the Chao1 estimator, and Recon v2.1 estimates of unobserved clonotypes. Generation probabilities were computed with OLGA for all TCRbeta clonotypes obtained by the gDNA method from a handful of donors. In its TCRdb copy, this immuneACCESS table keeps in-frame sequences only and misses some clones. Where compared with another copy, unresolved V genes explain less than half of these, and the others have no known cause. V and J calls and clone size are as listed in that table; D and trimming were resolved from the DNA. The sample contains roughly 2.2 million clones, over 85% of them found a single time. The top ten clones comprise under 0.45% of the sample.

Note on this clone: Its antigen target is currently unknown. It has no much larger one-base neighbor in the sample; base qualities were not kept.

Spanning cysteine to phenylalanine, the CDR3 consists of 12 amino acids. CDR3 DNA only is kept here, 36 bases in frame from base 1. Per the germline V gene, SGHRS is the CDR1 and YFSETQ is the CDR2. Trimming takes 2 bases from V and 8 bases from J, and the germline ends sit 8 bases apart. Healthy HIV-negative adults with no recently reported acute infections or vaccinations were included as donors. Only Caucasian adults living in Nashville, Tennessee, USA were represented among the donors. CD4+ T cells were enriched through magnetic negative selection, after which naive cells were positively selected on CD45RA and the remaining negative fraction served as the memory subset. Blood was collected by leukapheresis, and PBMCs were isolated by Ficoll-Histopaque density gradient centrifugation and then cryopreserved in liquid nitrogen vapor phase. Purity and quantity of every magnetically sorted T cell population were checked by analytical flow cytometry. Genomic DNA was isolated from each sorted fraction and quantified by UV absorbance on a Nanodrop 2000c.

The chain is made from TRBV5-1 and TRBJ2-1; confidence is insufficient to name the D gene. This receptor was identified in a young man in good health. Some clones in this sample may be carry-over from other donors' samples. Sequences were obtained from naive CD4+ T cells from PBMCs. Explained via the paper, the cell subset or site label denotes: CD45RA+ positively selected. The bases are TGCGCCAGCAGCTTTTATGAACATGAGCAGTTCTTC. It codes for CASSFYEHEQFF. The full variable domain, with segments outside the CDR3 supplied by the reference TRBV5-1 and TRBJ2-1 proteins, appears as KAGVTQTPRYLIKTRGQQVTLSCSPISGHRSVSWYQQTPGQGLQFLFEYFSETQRNKGNFPGRFSGRQFSNSRSEMNVSTLELGDSALYLCASSFYEHEQFFGPGTRLTVL.